This section outlines one T cell receptor (beta chain) sequence together with its context. The data were taken from a study of blood T cell repertoires in COVID-19. On the study more broadly: Donors in the United States, Italy and Spain gave samples during acute or convalescent COVID-19. The cDNA or gDNA used as material had been derived from T cells, B-cell-depleted T cells, or PBMCs.

TCRdb keeps only in-frame clones here, not all; method: immunoSEQ multiplex PCR. The profile covers 160,000 or so clones, with 81% appearing a single time and 11% taken by the ten largest. This sequence was found in a man aged 55-75 years with active or convalescent COVID-19. Sequenced: peripheral blood.

The CDR3 bases are TGTGCCAGCAGCTTAATGACTGTGTCTTCGGGTGAAAAACTGTTTTTT. Translating it yields CASSLMTVSSGEKLFF. The chain carries TRBV11-2 and TRBJ1-4; no clear D gene. Trimming cost V 2 bases and J 7 bases, with 17 bases left between them. Per germline, CDR1 SGHAT and CDR2 FQNNGV. The CDR3 has 16 amino acids.